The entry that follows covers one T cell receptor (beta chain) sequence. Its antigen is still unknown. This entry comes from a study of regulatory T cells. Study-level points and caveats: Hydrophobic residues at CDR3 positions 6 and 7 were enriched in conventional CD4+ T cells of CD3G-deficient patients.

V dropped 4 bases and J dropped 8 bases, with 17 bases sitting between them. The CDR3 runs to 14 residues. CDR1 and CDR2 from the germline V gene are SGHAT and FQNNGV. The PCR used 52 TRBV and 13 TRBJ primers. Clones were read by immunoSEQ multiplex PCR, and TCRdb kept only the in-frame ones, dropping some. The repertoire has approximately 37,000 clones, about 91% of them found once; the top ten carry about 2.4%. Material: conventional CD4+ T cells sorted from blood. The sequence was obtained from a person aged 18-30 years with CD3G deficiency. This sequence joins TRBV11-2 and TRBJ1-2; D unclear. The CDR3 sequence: CASSSADRRGGYTF. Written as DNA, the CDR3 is TGTGCCAGCAGCTCGGCGGACCGCCGGGGAGGCTACACCTTC.